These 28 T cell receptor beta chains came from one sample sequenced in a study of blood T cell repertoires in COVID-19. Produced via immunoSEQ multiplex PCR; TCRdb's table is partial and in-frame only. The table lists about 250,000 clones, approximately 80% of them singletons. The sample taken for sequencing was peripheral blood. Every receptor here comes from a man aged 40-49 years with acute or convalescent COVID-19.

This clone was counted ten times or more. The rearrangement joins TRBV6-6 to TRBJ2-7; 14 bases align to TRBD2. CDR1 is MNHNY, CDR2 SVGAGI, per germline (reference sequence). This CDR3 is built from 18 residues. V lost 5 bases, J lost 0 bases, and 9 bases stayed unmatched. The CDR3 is CASSHSLGLAGGSYEQYF. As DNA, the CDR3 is TGTGCCAGCAGTCATTCTCTCGGACTAGCGGGAGGCTCCTACGAGCAGTACTTC.

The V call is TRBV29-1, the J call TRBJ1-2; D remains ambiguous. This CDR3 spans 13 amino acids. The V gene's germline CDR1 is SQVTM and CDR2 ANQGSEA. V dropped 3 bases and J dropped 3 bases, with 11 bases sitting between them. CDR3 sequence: CSVESRLYYGYTF. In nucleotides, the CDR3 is TGCAGCGTTGAGTCCAGGTTATACTATGGCTACACCTTC.

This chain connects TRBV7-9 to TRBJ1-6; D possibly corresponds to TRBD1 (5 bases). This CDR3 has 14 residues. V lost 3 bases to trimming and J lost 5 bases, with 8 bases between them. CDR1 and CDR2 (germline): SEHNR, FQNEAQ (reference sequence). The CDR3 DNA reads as TGTGCCAGCAGCTTGGGGGGGGATAATTCACCCCTCCACTTT. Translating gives CASSLGGDNSPLHF.

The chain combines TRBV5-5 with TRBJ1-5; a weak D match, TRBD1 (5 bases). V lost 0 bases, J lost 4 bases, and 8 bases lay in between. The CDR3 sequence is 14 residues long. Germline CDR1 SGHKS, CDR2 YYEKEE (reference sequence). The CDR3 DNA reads TGTGCCAGCAGCTTGGGGACATCTAATCAGCCCCAGCATTTT. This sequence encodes CASSLGTSNQPQHF.

CDR3 loop: CASSERGQAVDGYTF. The CDR3 DNA reads TGTGCCAGCAGTGAACGGGGACAGGCGGTCGATGGCTACACCTTC. The chain combines TRBV25-1 with TRBJ1-2; the match to TRBD1 covers 8 bases. Looked up from germline, CDR1 is MGHDK and CDR2 is SYGVNS. CDR3 length equals 15 residues. Unmatched junction bases numbered 8, after V lost 2 bases and J lost 6 bases.

The CDR3 protein is CASSRGSTDTQYF. The CDR3 DNA reads TGTGCCAGCAGCCGCGGAAGCACAGATACGCAGTATTTT. This chain connects TRBV27 to TRBJ2-3; no clear D gene. CDR1 is MNHEY, CDR2 SMNVEV, per germline (reference sequence). The V end lost 6 bases, the J end lost 0 bases, and 7 bases lay between the germline ends. The CDR3 covers 13 residues.

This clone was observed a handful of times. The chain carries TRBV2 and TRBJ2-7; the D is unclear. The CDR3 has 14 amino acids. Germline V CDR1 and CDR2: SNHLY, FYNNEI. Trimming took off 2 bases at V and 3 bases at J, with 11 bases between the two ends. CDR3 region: CASSEFVASYEQYF. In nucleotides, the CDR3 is TGTGCCAGCAGTGAATTCGTAGCCAGCTACGAGCAGTACTTC.

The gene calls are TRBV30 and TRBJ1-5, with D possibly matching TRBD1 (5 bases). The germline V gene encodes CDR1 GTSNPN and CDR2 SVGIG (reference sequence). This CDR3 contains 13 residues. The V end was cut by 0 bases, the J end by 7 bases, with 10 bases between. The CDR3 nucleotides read TGTGCCTGGAGTGTGGAGGGGAGACAGCCCCAGCATTTT. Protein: CAWSVEGRQPQHF.

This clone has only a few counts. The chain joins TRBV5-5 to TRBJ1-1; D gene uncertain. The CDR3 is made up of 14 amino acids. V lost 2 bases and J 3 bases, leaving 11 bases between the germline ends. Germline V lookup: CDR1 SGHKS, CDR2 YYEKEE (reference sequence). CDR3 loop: CASSFMPRDTEAFF. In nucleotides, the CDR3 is TGTGCCAGCAGCTTTATGCCGAGGGACACTGAAGCTTTCTTT.

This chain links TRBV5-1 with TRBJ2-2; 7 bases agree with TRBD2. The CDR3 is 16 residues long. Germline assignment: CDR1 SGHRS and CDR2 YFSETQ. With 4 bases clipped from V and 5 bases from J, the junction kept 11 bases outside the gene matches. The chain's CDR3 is CASSIDGGLRTGELFF. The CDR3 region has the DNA TGCGCCAGCAGCATCGACGGGGGACTACGTACCGGGGAGCTGTTTTTT.

The CDR3 loop reads CASSPQVGRHTEAFF. CDR3 nucleotides: TGTGCCAGCTCACCCCAGGTGGGGCGGCACACTGAAGCTTTCTTT. V usage is TRBV18 and J usage is TRBJ1-1; a possible D gene is TRBD1 (5 bases). V was pared by 3 bases and J by 3 bases, with 14 bases between. CDR3 length equals 15 residues. The germline V gene encodes CDR1 KGHSH and CDR2 LQKENI.

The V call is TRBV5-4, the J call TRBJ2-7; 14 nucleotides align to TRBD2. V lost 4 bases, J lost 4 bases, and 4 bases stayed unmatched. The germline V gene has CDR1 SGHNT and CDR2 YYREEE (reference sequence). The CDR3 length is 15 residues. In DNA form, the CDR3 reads TGTGCCAGCAGCCCGGGACTAGCGGGAGTTTACGAGCAGTACTTC. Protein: CASSPGLAGVYEQYF. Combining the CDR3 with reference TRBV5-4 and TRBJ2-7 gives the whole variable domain ETGVTQSPTHLIKTRGQQVTLRCSSQSGHNTVSWYQQALGQGPQFIFQYYREEENGRGNFPPRFSGLQFPNYSSELNVNALELDDSALYLCASSPGLAGVYEQYFGPGTRLTVT.

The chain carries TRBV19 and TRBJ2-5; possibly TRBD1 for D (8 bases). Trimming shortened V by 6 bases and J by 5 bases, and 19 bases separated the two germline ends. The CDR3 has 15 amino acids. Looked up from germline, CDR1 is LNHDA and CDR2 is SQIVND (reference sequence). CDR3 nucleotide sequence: TGTGCCAGTAGCGGACAGGGCGGGAGCGGCGAGACCCAGTACTTC. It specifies CASSGQGGSGETQYF.

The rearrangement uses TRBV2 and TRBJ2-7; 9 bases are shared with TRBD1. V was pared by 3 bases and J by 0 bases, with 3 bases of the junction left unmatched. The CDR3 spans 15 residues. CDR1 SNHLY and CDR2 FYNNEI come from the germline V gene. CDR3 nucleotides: TGTGCCAGCAGTGACGAGGGACAGGGCTCCTACGAGCAGTACTTC. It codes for CASSDEGQGSYEQYF.

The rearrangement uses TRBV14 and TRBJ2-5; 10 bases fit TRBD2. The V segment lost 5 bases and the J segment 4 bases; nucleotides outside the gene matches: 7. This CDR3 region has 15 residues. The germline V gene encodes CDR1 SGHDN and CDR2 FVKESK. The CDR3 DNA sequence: TGTGCCAGCAGCGACTATTTAGCGGGGGGAGAGACCCAGTACTTC. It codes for CASSDYLAGGETQYF.

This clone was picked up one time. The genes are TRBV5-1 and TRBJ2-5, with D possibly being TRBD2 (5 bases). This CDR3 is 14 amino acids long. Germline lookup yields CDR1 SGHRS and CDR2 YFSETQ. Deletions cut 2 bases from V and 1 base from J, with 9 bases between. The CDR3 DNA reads TGCGCCAGCAGCTTAAGTCGGGGCCAAGAGACCCAGTACTTC. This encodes CASSLSRGQETQYF.

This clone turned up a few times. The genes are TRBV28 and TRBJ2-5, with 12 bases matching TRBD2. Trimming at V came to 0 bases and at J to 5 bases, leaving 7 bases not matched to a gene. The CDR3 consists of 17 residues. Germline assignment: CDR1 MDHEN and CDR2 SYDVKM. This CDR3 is CASSLWTSGSVEETQYF. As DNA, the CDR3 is TGTGCCAGCAGTTTATGGACTAGCGGGAGTGTAGAGGAGACCCAGTACTTC.

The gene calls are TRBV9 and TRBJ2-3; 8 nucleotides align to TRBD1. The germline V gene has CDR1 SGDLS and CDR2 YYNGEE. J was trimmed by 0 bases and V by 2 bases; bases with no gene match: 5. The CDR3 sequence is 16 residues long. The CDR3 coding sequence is TGTGCCAGCAGCGTCGGGACAGGCACTAGCACAGATACGCAGTATTTT. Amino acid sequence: CASSVGTGTSTDTQYF.

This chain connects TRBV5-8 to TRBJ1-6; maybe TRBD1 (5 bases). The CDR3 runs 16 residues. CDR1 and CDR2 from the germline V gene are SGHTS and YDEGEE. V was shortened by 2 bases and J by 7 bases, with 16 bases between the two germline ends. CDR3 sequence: CASSFERGVPNSPLHF. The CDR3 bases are TGTGCCAGCAGCTTTGAGCGGGGGGTTCCGAATTCACCCCTCCACTTT. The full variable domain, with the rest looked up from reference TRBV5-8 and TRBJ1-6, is EAGVTQSPTHLIKTRGQQATLRCSPISGHTSVYWYQQALGLGLQFLLWYDEGEERNRGNFPPRFSGRQFPNYSSELNVNALELEDSALYLCASSFERGVPNSPLHFGNGTRLTVT.

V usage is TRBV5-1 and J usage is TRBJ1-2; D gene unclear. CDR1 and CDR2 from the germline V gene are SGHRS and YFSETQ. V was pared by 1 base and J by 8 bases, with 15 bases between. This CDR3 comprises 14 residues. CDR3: CASSLSQTMTGYTF. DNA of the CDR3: TGCGCCAGCAGCTTGTCACAGACTATGACGGGCTACACCTTC.

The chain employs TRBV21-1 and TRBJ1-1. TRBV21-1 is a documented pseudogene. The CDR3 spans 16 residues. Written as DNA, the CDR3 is TGTGCCAGCAGCAAAGACCCGGGGGGACATGACACTGAAGCTTTCTTT. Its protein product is CASSKDPGGHDTEAFF.

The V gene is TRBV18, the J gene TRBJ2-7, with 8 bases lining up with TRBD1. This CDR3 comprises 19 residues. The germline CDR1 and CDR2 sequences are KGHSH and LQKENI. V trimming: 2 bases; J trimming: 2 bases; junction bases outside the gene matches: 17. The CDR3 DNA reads TGTGCCAGCTCACCAATGGGGCGAGGAGGACAGGGTCTCACCTACGAGCAGTACTTC. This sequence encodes CASSPMGRGGQGLTYEQYF.

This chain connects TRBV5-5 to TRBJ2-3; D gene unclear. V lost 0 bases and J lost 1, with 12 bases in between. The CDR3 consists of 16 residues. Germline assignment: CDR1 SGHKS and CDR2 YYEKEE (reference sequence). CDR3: CASSLGLASGTDTQYF. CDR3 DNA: TGTGCCAGCAGCTTGGGCTTAGCCTCTGGCACAGATACGCAGTATTTT.

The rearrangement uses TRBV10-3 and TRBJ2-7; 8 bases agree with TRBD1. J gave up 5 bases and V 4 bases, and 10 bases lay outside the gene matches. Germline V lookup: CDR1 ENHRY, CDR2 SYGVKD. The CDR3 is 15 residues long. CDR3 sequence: CAISGFQTGEDEQYF. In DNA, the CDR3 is TGTGCCATCAGTGGCTTTCAGACAGGGGAGGACGAGCAGTACTTC.

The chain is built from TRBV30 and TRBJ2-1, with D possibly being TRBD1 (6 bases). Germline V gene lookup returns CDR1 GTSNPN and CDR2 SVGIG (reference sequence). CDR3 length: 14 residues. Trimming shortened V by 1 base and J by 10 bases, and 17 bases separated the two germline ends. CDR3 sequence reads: CAWSEGGGTREQFF. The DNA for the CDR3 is TGTGCCTGGAGTGAAGGGGGTGGGACAAGGGAGCAGTTCTTC.

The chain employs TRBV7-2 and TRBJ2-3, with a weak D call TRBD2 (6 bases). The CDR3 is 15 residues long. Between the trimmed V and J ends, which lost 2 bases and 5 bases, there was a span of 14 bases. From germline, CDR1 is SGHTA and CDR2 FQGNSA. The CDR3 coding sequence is TGTGCCAGCAGCTTAAGAACCCCCGGGGGAGATACGCAGTATTTT. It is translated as CASSLRTPGGDTQYF.

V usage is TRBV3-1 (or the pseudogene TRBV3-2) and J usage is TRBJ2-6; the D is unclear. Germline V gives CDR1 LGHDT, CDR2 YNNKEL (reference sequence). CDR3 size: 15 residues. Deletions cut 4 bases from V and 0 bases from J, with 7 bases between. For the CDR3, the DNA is TGTGCCAGCAGCCCAGTTGGCTCTGGGGCCAACGTCCTGACTTTC. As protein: CASSPVGSGANVLTF.

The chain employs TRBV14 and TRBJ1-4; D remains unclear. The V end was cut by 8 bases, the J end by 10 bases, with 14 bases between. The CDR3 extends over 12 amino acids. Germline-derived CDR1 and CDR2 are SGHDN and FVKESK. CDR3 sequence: CASGESLGKLFF. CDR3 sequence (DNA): TGTGCCAGCGGTGAGAGCCTAGGAAAACTGTTTTTT.